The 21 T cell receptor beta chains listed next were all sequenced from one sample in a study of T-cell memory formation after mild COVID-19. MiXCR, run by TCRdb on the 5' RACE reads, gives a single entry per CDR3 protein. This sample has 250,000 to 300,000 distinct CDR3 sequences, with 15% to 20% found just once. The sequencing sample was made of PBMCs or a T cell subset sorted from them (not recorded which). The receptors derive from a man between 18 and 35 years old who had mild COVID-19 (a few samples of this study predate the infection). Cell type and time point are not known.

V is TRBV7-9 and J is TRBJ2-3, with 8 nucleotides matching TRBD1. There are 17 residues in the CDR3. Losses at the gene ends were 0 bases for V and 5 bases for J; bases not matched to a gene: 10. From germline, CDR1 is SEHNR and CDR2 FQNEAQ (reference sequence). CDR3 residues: CASSLALARGPKDTQYF. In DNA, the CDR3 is TGTGCCAGCAGCTTAGCGCTGGCCAGGGGGCCCAAAGATACGCAGTATTTT.

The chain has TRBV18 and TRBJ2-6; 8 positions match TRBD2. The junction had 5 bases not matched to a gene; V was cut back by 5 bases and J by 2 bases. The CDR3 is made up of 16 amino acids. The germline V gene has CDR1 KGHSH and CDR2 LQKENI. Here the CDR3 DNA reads TGTGCCAGCTCATCCCGAGCGGGGGCTGGGGCCAACGTCCTGACTTTC. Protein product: CASSSRAGAGANVLTF. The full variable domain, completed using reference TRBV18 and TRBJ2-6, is NAGVMQNPRHLVRRRGQEARLRCSPMKGHSHVYWYRQLPEEGLKFMVYLQKENIIDESGMPKERFSAEFPKEGPSILRIQQVVRGDSAAYFCASSSRAGAGANVLTFGAGSRLTVL.

The CDR3 DNA is TGTGCCAGCAGACAGGGGGAGGGCTCCTACAATGAGCAGTTCTTC. Translated: CASRQGEGSYNEQFF. The chain uses TRBV18 and TRBJ2-1; the match to TRBD1 covers 9 bases. The V segment lost 8 bases and the J segment 0 bases; nucleotides outside the gene matches: 5. The CDR3 has 15 residues. Germline assignment: CDR1 KGHSH and CDR2 LQKENI.

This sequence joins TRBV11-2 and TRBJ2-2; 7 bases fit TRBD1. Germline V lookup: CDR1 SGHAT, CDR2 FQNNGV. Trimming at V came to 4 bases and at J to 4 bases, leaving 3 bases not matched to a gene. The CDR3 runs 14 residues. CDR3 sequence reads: CASSSDRATGELFF. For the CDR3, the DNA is TGTGCCAGCAGCTCCGACAGGGCCACCGGGGAGCTGTTTTTT. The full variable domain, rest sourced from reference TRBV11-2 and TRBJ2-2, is EAGVAQSPRYKIIEKRQSVAFWCNPISGHATLYWYQQILGQGPKLLIQFQNNGVVDDSQLPKDRFSAERLKGVDSTLKIQPAKLEDSAVYLCASSSDRATGELFFGEGSRLTVL.

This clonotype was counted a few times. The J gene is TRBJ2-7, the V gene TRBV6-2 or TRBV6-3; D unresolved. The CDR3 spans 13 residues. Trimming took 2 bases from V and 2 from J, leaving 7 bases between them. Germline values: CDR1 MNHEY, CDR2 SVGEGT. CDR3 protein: CASSYDVAYEQYV. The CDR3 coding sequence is TGTGCCAGCAGTTACGATGTAGCCTACGAGCAGTACGTC.

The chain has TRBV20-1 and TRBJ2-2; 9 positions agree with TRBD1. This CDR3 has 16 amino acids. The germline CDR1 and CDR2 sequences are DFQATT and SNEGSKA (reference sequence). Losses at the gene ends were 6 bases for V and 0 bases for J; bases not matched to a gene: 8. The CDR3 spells CSARQGGGSNTGELFF. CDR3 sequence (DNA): TGCAGTGCCCGACAGGGGGGCGGTTCGAACACCGGGGAGCTGTTTTTT.

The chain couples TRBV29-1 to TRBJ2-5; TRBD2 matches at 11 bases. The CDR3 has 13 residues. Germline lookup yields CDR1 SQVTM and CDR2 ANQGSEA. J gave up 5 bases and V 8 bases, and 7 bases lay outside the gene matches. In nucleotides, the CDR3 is TGCAGCCCTAGACTAGCGGGGTTCGAGACCCAGTACTTC. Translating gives CSPRLAGFETQYF.

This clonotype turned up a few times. CDR3 DNA: TGTGCCAGCAGAGGGGACAGCCCGAGTGGGGATGAGCAGTTCTTC. Translating gives CASRGDSPSGDEQFF. This chain links TRBV12-3 or TRBV12-4 with TRBJ2-1; 7 bases align to TRBD1. Trimming at V came to 6 bases and at J to 8 bases, leaving 13 bases not matched to a gene. The CDR3 has 15 amino acids.

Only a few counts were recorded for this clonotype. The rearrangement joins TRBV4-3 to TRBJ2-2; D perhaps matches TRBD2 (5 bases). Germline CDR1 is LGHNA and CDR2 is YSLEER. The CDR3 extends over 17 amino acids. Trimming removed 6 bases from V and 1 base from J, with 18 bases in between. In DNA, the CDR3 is TGCGCCAGCAGTCGATTGGAGGCAACCTTGAACACCGGGGAGCTGTTTTTT. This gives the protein CASSRLEATLNTGELFF.

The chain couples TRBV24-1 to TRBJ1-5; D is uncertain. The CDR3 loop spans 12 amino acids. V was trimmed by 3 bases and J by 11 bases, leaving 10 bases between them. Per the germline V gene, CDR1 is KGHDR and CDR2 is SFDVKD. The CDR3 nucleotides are TGTGCCACCAGTGATGGGTTCAAGGCCCAGCATTTT. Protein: CATSDGFKAQHF.

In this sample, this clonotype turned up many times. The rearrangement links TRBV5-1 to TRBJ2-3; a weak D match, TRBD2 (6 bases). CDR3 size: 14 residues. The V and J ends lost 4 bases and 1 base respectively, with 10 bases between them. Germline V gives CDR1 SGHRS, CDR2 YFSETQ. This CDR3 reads CASSLGGRTDTQYF. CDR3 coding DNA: TGCGCCAGCAGCCTCGGGGGTCGCACAGATACGCAGTATTTT.

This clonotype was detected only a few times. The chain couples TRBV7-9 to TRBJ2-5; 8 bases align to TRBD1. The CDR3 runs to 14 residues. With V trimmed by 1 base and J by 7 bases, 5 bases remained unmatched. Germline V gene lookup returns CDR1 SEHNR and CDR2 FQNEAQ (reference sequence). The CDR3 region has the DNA TGTGCCAGCAGCTTAGATGGACAGGGAGTGACCCAGTACTTC. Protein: CASSLDGQGVTQYF.

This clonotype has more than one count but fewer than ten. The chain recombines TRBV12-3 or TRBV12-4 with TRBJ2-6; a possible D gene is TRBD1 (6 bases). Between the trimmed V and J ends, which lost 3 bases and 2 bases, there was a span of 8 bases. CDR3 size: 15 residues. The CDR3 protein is CASSFRGPGANVLTF. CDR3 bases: TGTGCCAGCAGTTTCAGGGGCCCTGGGGCCAACGTCCTGACTTTC.

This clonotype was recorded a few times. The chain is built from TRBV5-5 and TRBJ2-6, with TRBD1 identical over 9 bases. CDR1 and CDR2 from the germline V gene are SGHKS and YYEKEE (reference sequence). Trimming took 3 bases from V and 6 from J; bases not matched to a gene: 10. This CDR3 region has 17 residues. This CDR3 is CASSWTGESLLANVLTF. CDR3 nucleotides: TGTGCCAGCAGCTGGACAGGGGAGTCCCTCCTGGCCAACGTCCTGACTTTC.

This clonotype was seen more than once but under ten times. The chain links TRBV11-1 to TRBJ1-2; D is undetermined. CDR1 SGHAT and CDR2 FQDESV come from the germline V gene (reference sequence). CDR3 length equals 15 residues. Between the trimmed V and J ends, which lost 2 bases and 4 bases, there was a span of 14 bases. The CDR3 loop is CASSLMRGTPYGYTF. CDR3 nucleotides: TGTGCCAGCAGCTTAATGCGGGGAACCCCCTATGGCTACACCTTC. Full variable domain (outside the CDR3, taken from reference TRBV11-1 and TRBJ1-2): EAEVAQSPRYKITEKSQAVAFWCDPISGHATLYWYRQILGQGPELLVQFQDESVVDDSQLPKDRFSAERLKGVDSTLKIQPAELGDSAMYLCASSLMRGTPYGYTFGSGTRLTVV.

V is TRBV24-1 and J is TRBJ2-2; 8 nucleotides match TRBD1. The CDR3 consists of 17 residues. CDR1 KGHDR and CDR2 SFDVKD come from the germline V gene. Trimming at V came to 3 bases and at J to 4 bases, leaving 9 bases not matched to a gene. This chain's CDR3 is CATSDAMTGVSTGELFF. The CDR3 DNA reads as TGTGCCACCAGTGATGCGATGACAGGGGTGAGCACCGGGGAGCTGTTTTTT.

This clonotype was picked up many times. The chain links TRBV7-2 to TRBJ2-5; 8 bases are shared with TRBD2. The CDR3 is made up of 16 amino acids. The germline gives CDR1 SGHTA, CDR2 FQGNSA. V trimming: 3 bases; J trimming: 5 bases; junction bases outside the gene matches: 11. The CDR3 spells CASSLYGRGGRETQYF. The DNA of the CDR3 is TGTGCCAGCAGCTTGTATGGACGGGGGGGCCGCGAGACCCAGTACTTC.

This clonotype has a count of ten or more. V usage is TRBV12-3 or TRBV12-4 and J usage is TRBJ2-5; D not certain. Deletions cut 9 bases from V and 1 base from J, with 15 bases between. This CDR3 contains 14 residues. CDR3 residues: CASSRPETQETQYF. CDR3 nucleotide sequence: TGTGCCAGTAGCCGTCCGGAAACCCAAGAGACCCAGTACTTC.

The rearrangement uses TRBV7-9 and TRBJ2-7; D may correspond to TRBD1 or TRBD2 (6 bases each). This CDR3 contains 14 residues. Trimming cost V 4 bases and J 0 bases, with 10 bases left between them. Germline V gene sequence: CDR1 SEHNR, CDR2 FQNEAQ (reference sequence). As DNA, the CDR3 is TGTGCCAGCAGCTCGGAGGGGGGCTCCTACGAGCAGTACGTC. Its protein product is CASSSEGGSYEQYV.

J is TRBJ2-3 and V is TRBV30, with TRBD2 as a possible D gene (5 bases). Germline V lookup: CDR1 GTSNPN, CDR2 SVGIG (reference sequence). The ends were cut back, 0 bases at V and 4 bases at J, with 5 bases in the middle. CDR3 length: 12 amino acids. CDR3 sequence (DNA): TGTGCCTGGAGTGTACTAGCAGATACGCAGTATTTT. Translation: CAWSVLADTQYF.

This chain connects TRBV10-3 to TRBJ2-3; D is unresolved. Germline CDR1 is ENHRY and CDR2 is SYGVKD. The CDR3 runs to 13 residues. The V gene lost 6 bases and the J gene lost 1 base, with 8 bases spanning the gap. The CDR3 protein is CAISGFRTDTQYF. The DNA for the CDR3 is TGTGCCATCAGCGGGTTCCGCACAGATACGCAGTATTTT.